Below are 10 T cell receptor beta chains sequenced from a single sample in a study of CD8 T cells in ankylosing spondylitis. TCRdb reanalysed the 5' RACE reads using MiXCR and keeps one entry per CDR3 protein. The data show 200,000 to 250,000 distinct CDR3 sequences, over 8.5% seen once. The sequencing input was blood, either unsorted or a sorted T cell fraction (not recorded which). These receptor sequences come from a male donor with ankylosing spondylitis or in good health (not recorded which).

CDR3 residues: CASSAQGVSETQYF. The CDR3 coding sequence is TGTGCCAGCAGTGCTCAGGGGGTTTCGGAGACCCAGTACTTC. The chain combines TRBV2 with TRBJ2-5; 7 bases are a match to TRBD1. Trimming removed 4 bases from V and 5 bases from J; junction bases left unmatched: 7. Looked up from germline, CDR1 is SNHLY and CDR2 is FYNNEI. The CDR3 runs 14 residues.

Ten or more counts support this clonotype. The chain is built from TRBV6-4 and TRBJ1-3, with 9 nucleotides matching TRBD1. CDR3 length equals 20 residues. Trimming removed 10 bases from V and 1 base from J; junction bases left unmatched: 23. Germline V gives CDR1 MRHNA, CDR2 SNTAGT. The CDR3 spells CATLDRDRVDLRSSGNTIYF. CDR3 DNA: TGTGCCACCCTCGACCGGGACAGGGTTGATTTGCGATCATCTGGAAACACCATATATTTT.

This clonotype was found many times. This chain uses TRBV6-6 with TRBJ2-3; D might be TRBD1 or TRBD2, each matching 6 bases. Trimming shortened V by 4 bases and J by 8 bases, and 13 bases separated the two germline ends. Germline lookup yields CDR1 MNHNY and CDR2 SVGAGI (reference sequence). CDR3 size: 13 residues. CDR3 in DNA: TGTGCCAGCAGTTGGAGGGGGTGGGGTACGCAGTATTTT. Protein sequence: CASSWRGWGTQYF.

This chain joins TRBV18 and TRBJ1-1; maybe TRBD1 (6 bases). Trimming removed 1 base from V and 9 bases from J, with 9 bases in between. This CDR3 has 12 residues. Germline lookup yields CDR1 KGHSH and CDR2 LQKENI. Here the CDR3 reads CASSPQGGKAFF. DNA for the CDR3: TGTGCCAGCTCACCACAGGGGGGGAAAGCTTTCTTT.

This clonotype was seen at least ten times. DNA of the CDR3: TGCGCCAGCAGCTTGGCCGGTGCGTACACAGATACGCAGTATTTT. It translates to CASSLAGAYTDTQYF. V usage is TRBV5-1 and J usage is TRBJ2-3; D gene uncertain. The length of the CDR3 is 15 residues. Germline-derived CDR1 and CDR2 are SGHRS and YFSETQ. With 0 bases removed from V and 2 bases from J, the gap between germline ends came to 10 bases.

This clonotype was observed many times. The V gene is TRBV20-1, the J gene TRBJ2-1; unclear D gene. This CDR3 is 13 amino acids long. Trimming took 3 bases from V and 6 from J, leaving 12 bases between them. Per the germline V gene, CDR1 is DFQATT and CDR2 is SNEGSKA (reference sequence). Here the CDR3 reads CSASDHPFNEQFF. In DNA form, the CDR3 reads TGCAGTGCTAGCGATCACCCGTTCAATGAGCAGTTCTTC.

This chain joins TRBV9 and TRBJ2-3, with 7 positions matching TRBD2. The CDR3 runs to 18 residues. The V and J ends lost 0 bases and 0 bases, in that order; junction bases with no gene match: 10. Germline V CDR1 and CDR2: SGDLS, YYNGEE. The CDR3 DNA follows: TGTGCCAGCAGCGTAGCTACGGGAAGCGGGACTAGCACAGATACGCAGTATTTT. Translation gives CASSVATGSGTSTDTQYF. The full variable domain, its missing parts supplied by reference TRBV9 and TRBJ2-3, is DSGVTQTPKHLITATGQRVTLRCSPRSGDLSVYWYQQSLDQGLQFLIQYYNGEERAKGNILERFSAQQFPDLHSELNLSSLELGDSALYFCASSVATGSGTSTDTQYFGPGTRLTVL.

This clonotype was recorded a few times. V usage is TRBV27 and J usage is TRBJ2-5; D is tentatively TRBD1 or TRBD2 (5 bases each). Trimming shortened V by 5 bases and J by 5 bases, and 21 bases separated the two germline ends. CDR3 length: 16 amino acids. Germline lookup yields CDR1 MNHEY and CDR2 SMNVEV (reference sequence). The CDR3 is CASSRGRVTRVETQYF. Written as DNA, the CDR3 is TGTGCCAGCAGTCGGGGACGTGTAACAAGAGTCGAGACCCAGTACTTC.

This clonotype showed up just a few times. The chain combines TRBV29-1 with TRBJ2-5, with D possibly TRBD2 on 6 matching bases. CDR1 is SQVTM, CDR2 ANQGSEA, per germline. Trimming took 6 bases from V and 5 from J, leaving 13 bases between them. The CDR3 consists of 12 residues. CDR3 sequence (DNA): TGCAGCGTGGGCCGGGCGGGGGAGACCCAGTACTTC. Translated: CSVGRAGETQYF. The entire variable domain, with the rest obtained from reference TRBV29-1 and TRBJ2-5, is as follows: SAVISQKPSRDICQRGTSLTIQCQVDSQVTMMFWYRQQPGQSLTLIATANQGSEATYESGFVIDKFPISRPNLTFSTLTVSNMSPEDSSIYLCSVGRAGETQYFGPGTRLLVL.

This clonotype was observed a few times. The CDR3 DNA is TGCGCCAGCAGCCAGAGGCTAGGGGAGCTGTTTTTT. The encoded protein is CASSQRLGELFF. The chain employs TRBV4-1 and TRBJ2-2, with D unclear. From germline, CDR1 is MGHRA and CDR2 YSYEKL. This CDR3 spans 12 amino acids. V was cut by 3 bases and J by 8 bases, with 7 bases left in between.